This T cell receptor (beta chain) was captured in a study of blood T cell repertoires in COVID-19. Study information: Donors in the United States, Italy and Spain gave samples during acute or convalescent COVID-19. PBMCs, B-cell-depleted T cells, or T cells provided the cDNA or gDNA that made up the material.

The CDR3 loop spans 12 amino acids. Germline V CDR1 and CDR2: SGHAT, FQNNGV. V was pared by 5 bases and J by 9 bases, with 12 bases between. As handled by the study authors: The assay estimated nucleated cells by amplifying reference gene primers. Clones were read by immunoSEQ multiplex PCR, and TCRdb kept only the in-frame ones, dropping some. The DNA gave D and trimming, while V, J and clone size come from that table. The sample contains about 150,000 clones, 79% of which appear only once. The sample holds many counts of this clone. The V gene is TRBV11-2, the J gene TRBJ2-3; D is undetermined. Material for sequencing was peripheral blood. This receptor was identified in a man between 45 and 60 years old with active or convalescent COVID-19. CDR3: CASSPGGGTQYF. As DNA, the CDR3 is TGTGCCAGCAGCCCAGGTGGTGGCACGCAGTATTTT.